This T cell receptor beta chain emerged from a study of blood T cell repertoires in COVID-19 (dated by TCRdb to between 2020 and 2021). Some background on the complete study: Samples from collaborators originated in the United States, Italy and Spain and spanned both the acute and convalescent phases of COVID-19. The repertoires were made available in a free public database intended to serve as a resource for research on the immune response to SARS-CoV-2. The prospective study material was composed of cDNA or gDNA derived from T cells, B-cell-depleted T cells, or PBMCs. Samples came from the ongoing ImmuneRACE study (first 160 participants) plus 1,254 subjects from 6 global collaborators. A de-identified subject ID, COVID-19 status, age in years and sex were almost always included in the sample metadata. Where available, HLA class I and class II types were obtained from metadata supplied by the sample provider rather than from assay-based typing. Subjects who had been exposed to COVID-19, were actively infected with it, or had recovered from it provided the deeply sampled blood TCRbeta repertoires that made up the dataset.

The research as a whole found: The amount of clinical and demographic metadata varied by source and participant and was provided uncurated.

V drops 5 bases and J drops 4 bases, leaving 14 bases in between. CDR1 and CDR2, looked up from the germline V gene, are MNHEY and SVGEGT. Its CDR3 holds 14 amino acids, cysteine through phenylalanine. Only the CDR3 DNA is retained, 42 bases long and in frame from the first base. The collaborating institutions used their own protocols to collect whole blood in K2EDTA tubes. For TCRbeta analysis, collaborators shipped samples in one of three forms: frozen whole blood, isolated PBMCs, or DNA extracted from either of those sample types. With respect to this clone: The clone's antigen remains unknown. No per-base quality is available; no much larger clone lies one base away.

TCRbeta CDR3 regions were amplified from genomic DNA by means of the immunoSEQ Assay, a bias-controlled multiplex PCR. On the study's bioinformatics: The number of nucleated cells in each sample was estimated by amplification of reference gene primers within the assay. To quantify the absolute abundance of each unique TCRbeta CDR3 rearrangement, sequence reads were collapsed and filtered. For each sample, productive Simpson clonality was calculated by taking the square root of Simpson's diversity index across productive rearrangements. The clones in this table, taken by TCRdb from immuneACCESS, are in-frame only. Not every clone is retained; where verified, under half of the shortfall comes from an unresolved V gene, and the cause of the rest is unknown. The DNA gave D and trimming, while V, J and clone size come from that table. This sample lists fewer than 250,000 clones; approximately 82% were detected once. The ten largest clones take up over 1.5% of the sample.

The chain is assembled from TRBV6-2 or TRBV6-3 and TRBJ1-2, with no confident D gene call. What was sequenced was peripheral blood. The TCR sequence derives from a woman aged 80 or over with acute or convalescent COVID-19. The DNA is as follows: TGTGCCAGCAGTCCGCCGGGGAGCTTCTATGGCTACACCTTC. Its protein is CASSPPGSFYGYTF.